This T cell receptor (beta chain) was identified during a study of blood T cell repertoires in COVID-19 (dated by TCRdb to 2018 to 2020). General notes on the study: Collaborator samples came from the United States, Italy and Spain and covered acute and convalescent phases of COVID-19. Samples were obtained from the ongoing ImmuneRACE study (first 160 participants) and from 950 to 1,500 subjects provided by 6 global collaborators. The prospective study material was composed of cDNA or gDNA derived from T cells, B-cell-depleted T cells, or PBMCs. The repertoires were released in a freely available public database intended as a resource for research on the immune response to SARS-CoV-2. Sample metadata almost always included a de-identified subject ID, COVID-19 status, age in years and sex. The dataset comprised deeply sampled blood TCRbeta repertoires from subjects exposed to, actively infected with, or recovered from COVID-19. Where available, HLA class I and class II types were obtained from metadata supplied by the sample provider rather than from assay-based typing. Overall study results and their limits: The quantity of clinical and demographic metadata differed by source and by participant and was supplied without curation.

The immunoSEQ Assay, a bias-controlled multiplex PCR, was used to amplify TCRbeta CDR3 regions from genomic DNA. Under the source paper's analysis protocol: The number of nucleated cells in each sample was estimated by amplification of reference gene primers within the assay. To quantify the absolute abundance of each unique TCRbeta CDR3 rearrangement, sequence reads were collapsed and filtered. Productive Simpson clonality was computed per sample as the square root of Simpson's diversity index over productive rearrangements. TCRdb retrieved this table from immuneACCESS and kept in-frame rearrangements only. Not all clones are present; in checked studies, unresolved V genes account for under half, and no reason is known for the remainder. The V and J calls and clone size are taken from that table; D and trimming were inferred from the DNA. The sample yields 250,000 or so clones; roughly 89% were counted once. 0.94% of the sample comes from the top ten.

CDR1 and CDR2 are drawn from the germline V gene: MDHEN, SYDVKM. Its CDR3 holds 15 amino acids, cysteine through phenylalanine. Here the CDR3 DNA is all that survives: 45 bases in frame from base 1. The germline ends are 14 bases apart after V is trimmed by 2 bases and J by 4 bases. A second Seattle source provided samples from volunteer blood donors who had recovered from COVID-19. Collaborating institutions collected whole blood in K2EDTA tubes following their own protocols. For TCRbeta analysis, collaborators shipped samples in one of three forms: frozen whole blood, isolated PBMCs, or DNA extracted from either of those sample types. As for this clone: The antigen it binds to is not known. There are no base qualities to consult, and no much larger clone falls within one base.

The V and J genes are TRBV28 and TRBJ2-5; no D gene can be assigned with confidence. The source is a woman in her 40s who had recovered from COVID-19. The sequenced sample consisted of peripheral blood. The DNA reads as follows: TGTGCCAGCAGTTTAAGTGCGGTAAGACCAGAGACCCAGTACTTC. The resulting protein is CASSLSAVRPETQYF.